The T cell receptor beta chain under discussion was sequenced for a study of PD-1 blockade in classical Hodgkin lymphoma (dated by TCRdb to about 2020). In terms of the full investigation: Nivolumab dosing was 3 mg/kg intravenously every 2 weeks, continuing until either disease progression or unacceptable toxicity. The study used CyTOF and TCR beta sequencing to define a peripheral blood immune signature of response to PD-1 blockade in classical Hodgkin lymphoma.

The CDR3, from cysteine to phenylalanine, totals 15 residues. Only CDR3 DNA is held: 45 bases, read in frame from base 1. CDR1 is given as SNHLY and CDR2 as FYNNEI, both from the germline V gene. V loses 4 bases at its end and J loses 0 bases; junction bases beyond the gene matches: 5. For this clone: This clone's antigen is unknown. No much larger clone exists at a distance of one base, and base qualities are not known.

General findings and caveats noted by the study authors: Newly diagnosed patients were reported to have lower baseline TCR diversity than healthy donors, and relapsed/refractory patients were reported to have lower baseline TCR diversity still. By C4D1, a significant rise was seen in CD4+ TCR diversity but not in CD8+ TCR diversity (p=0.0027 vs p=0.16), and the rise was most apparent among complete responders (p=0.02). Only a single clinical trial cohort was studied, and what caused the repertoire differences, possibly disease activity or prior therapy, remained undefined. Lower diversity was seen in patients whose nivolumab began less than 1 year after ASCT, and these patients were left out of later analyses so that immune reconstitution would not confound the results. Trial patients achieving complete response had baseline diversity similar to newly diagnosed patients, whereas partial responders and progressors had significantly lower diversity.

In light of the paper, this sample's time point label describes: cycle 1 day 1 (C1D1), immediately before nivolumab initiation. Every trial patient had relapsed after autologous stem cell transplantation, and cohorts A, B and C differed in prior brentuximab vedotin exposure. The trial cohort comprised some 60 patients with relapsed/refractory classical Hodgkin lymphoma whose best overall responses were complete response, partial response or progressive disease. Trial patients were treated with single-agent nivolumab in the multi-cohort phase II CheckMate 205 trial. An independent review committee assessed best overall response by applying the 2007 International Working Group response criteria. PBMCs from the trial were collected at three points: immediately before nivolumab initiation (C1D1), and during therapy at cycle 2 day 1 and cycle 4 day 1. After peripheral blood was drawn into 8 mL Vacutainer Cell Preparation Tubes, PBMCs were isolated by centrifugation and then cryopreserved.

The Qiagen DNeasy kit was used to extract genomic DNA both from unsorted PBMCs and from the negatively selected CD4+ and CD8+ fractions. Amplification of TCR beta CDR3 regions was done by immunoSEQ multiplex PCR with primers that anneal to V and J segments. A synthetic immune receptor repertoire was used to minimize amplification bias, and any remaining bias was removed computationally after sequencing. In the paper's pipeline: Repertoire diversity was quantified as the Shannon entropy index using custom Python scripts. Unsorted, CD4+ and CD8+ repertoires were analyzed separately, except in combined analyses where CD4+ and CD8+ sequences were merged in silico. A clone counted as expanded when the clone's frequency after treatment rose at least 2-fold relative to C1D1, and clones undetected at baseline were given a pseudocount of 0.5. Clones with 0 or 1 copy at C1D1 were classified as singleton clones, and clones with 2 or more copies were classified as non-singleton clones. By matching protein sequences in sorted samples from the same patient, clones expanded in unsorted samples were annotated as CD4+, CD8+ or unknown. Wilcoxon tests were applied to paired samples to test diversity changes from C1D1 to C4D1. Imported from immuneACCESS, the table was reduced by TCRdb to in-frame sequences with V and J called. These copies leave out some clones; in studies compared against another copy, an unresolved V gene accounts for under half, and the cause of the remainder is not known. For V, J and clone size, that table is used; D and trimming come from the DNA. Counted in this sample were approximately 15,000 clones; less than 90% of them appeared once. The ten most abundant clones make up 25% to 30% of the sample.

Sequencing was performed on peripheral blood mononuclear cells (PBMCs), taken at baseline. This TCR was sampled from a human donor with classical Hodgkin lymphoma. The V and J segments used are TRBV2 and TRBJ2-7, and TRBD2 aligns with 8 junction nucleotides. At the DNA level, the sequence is TGTGCCAGCAGTGCGTTTACTAGCGGCTCCTACGAGCAGTACTTC. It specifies CASSAFTSGSYEQYF.